The text below deals with one TCR beta chain. Its antigen is not identified. This sample was included in a study of T cells in narcolepsy. Broader study findings: Autoreactive clone sequences were missing from some blood memory CD4+ repertoires. Same-patient CSF and blood CD4+ T cell clonotypes included HCRT-specific and TRIB2-specific autoreactive ones.

Sequenced by immunoSEQ multiplex PCR; TCRdb stores in-frame clones only, minus some. The sample consists of 20,000 to 30,000 clones, less than 65% of them appearing once. Trimming shortened V by 5 bases and J by 4 bases, and 8 bases separated the two germline ends. CDR1 is SEHNR and CDR2 is FQNEAQ in the germline V gene (reference sequence). This CDR3 is built from 12 residues. Sequenced input: memory (CD45RA-) CD4+ T cells from blood. This receptor was taken from a human donor in good health. The chain employs TRBV7-9 and TRBJ1-1, with a weak D call TRBD1 (5 bases). CDR3 DNA: TGTGCCAGCAGCCCTGGGGGCACTGAAGCTTTCTTT. It codes for CASSPGGTEAFF.